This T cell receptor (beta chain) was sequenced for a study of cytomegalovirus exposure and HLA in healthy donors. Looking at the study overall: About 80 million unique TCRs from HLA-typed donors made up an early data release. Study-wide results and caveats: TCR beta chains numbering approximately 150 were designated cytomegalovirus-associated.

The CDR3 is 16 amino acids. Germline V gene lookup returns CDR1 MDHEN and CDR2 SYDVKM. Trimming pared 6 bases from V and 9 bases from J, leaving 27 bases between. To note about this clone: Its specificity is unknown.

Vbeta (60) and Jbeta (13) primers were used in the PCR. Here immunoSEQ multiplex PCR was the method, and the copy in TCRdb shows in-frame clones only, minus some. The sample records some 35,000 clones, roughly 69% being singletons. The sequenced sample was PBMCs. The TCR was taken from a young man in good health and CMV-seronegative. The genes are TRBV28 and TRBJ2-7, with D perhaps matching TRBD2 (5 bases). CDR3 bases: TGTGCCAGCAGCCGAGCCATAGAGCGGTTGGCTTCTGGGCAGTACTTC. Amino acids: CASSRAIERLASGQYF.